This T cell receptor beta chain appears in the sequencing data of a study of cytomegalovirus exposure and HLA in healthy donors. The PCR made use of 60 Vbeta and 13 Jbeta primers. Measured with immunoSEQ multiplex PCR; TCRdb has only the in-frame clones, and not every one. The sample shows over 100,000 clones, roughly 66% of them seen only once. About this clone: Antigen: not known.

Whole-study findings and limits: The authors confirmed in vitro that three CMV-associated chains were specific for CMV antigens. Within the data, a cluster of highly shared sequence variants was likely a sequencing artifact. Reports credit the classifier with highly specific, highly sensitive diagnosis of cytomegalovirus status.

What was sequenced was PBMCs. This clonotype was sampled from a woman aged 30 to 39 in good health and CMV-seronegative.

The CDR3 reads CASSFQGAETQYF. As DNA, the CDR3 is TGTGCCAGCAGCTTTCAGGGGGCAGAGACCCAGTACTTC. The chain recombines TRBV7-9 with TRBJ2-5; 8 bases match TRBD1. The CDR3 is 13 residues long. V gave up 3 bases and J gave up 4 bases; unmatched junction bases: 1. Looked up from germline, CDR1 is SEHNR and CDR2 is FQNEAQ (reference sequence).